The next 20 T cell receptor beta chains were all read from a single sample in a study of blood T cells in healthy people across ages. Through a sample-barcoded 5' primer and a J-beta primer mix, a second PCR was run for roughly 6 to 12 cycles. TCRdb processed the 5' RACE reads anew with MiXCR; each CDR3 protein has one entry. The table shows 1.5 million to 2 million distinct CDR3 sequences, with about 31% occurring only once. Material for sequencing was blood. All receptors come from a woman aged 25 to 39 in good health.

The chain combines TRBV2 with TRBJ2-2; 8 positions agree with TRBD1. The CDR3 consists of 14 residues. Trimming at V came to 7 bases and at J to 4 bases, leaving 5 bases not matched to a gene. Germline CDR1 SNHLY, CDR2 FYNNEI. The CDR3 spells CASTQDRVTGELFF. CDR3 bases: TGTGCCAGCACCCAGGACAGGGTCACCGGGGAGCTGTTTTTT.

To note about this clonotype: A clone one base away is much larger, so this may be a read error. V and J are TRBV28 and TRBJ2-1; D ambiguous. The better agreement between TRBJ2-7 and the DNA end casts doubt on the J call. The CDR3 consists of 14 residues. CDR1 is MDHEN, CDR2 SYDVKM, per germline. CDR3 amino acids: CASSFPPIDNEQYF. CDR3 nucleotide sequence: TGTGCCAGCAGTTTTCCACCTATTGACAATGAGCAGTACTTC.

This clonotype was observed a few times. V usage is TRBV20-1 and J usage is TRBJ1-5; 10 positions match TRBD1. Trimming at V came to 4 bases and at J to 0 bases, leaving 3 bases not matched to a gene. This CDR3 contains 15 residues. Germline CDR1 and CDR2: DFQATT and SNEGSKA (reference sequence). CDR3 DNA: TGCAGTGCTATGGGACAGGGGATTAGCAATCAGCCCCAGCATTTT. It codes for CSAMGQGISNQPQHF.

The V and J genes are TRBV25-1 and TRBJ1-6, with a weak D call TRBD1 (6 bases). Deletions cut 4 bases from V and 14 bases from J, with 24 bases between. The CDR3 totals 16 residues. Per germline, CDR1 MGHDK and CDR2 SYGVNS. The CDR3 loop reads CASSGGRGPSPVALHF. The CDR3 DNA reads as TGTGCCAGCAGTGGGGGACGGGGGCCATCTCCGGTAGCCCTCCACTTT.

The V call is TRBV20-1, the J call TRBJ2-5; D assignment may be TRBD1 or TRBD2 (6 bases each). Germline V lookup: CDR1 DFQATT, CDR2 SNEGSKA (reference sequence). V was pared by 5 bases and J by 5 bases, with 21 bases between. The CDR3 runs to 15 residues. In DNA, the CDR3 is TGCAGTGCTCAAGCCAGCGGGCCAAGGGGGGAGACCCAGTACTTC. This translates into CSAQASGPRGETQYF.

The V gene is TRBV11-1, the J gene TRBJ1-2, with 7 bases lining up with TRBD1. CDR1 SGHAT and CDR2 FQDESV come from the germline V gene (reference sequence). After removal of 6 bases from V and 2 bases from J, the junction contained 9 bases not matched to a gene. This CDR3 has 15 residues. The CDR3 reads CASRRISGGNYGYTF. The CDR3 DNA follows: TGTGCCAGCAGACGGATTTCAGGGGGGAACTATGGCTACACCTTC.

This clonotype has at least ten counts. The rearrangement links TRBV30 to TRBJ1-3; possibly TRBD1 for D (6 bases). The CDR3 sequence is 13 residues long. Germline V lookup: CDR1 GTSNPN, CDR2 SVGIG (reference sequence). Trimming pared 0 bases from V and 4 bases from J, leaving 7 bases between. CDR3 nucleotides: TGTGCCTGGAGTGTACAGGGAGGAAACACCATATATTTT. Protein sequence: CAWSVQGGNTIYF.

The chain links TRBV6-1 to TRBJ2-5; 7 bases agree with TRBD1. Germline values: CDR1 MNHNS, CDR2 SASEGT. This CDR3 comprises 12 residues. V lost 6 bases to trimming and J lost 12 bases; unmatched junction nucleotides: 10. CDR3 in amino acids: CASSGDRSLEYF. For the CDR3, the DNA is TGTGCCAGCAGCGGGGACAGATCCTTGGAGTACTTC.

This clonotype was detected only a few times. The V call is TRBV11-1, the J call TRBJ2-5; D gene uncertain. The CDR3 loop spans 15 amino acids. Trimming left V 2 bases short and J 1 base short, with 11 bases between. Germline V gene lookup returns CDR1 SGHAT and CDR2 FQDESV (reference sequence). CDR3 sequence (DNA): TGTGCCAGCAGCTTATCTACGCTCCGCCAAGAGACCCAGTACTTC. Translation gives CASSLSTLRQETQYF.

The chain employs TRBV29-1 and TRBJ1-1; the D is unclear. CDR1 is SQVTM and CDR2 is ANQGSEA in the germline V gene. With 4 bases removed from V and 2 bases from J, the gap between germline ends came to 8 bases. The CDR3 loop spans 12 amino acids. The CDR3 spells CSVVPLNTEAFF. In DNA form, the CDR3 reads TGCAGCGTTGTCCCCTTAAACACTGAAGCTTTCTTT.

The rearrangement uses TRBV4-1 and TRBJ1-5; D gene ambiguous. Trimming took off 0 bases at V and 2 bases at J, with 8 bases between the two ends. CDR1 and CDR2 from the germline V gene are MGHRA and YSYEKL. This CDR3 region has 15 residues. CDR3 in amino acids: CASSQEGHGNQPQHF. The CDR3 bases are TGCGCCAGCAGCCAAGAGGGTCACGGCAATCAGCCCCAGCATTTT.

This clonotype was detected a few times. V gene TRBV5-6 combines with J gene TRBJ2-1; 9 nucleotides agree with TRBD1. The V gene end was trimmed by 4 bases and the J gene end by 8 bases; junction bases not matched to a gene: 7. CDR3 length: 14 residues. Germline V gene lookup returns CDR1 SGHDT and CDR2 YYEEEE. In DNA, the CDR3 is TGTGCCAGCAGCAGATACAGGGGGCGAGATGAGCAGTTCTTC. This codes for CASSRYRGRDEQFF.

The gene calls are TRBV15 and TRBJ1-1; 10 nucleotides align to TRBD1. V trimming: 5 bases; J trimming: 2 bases; junction bases outside the gene matches: 11. Germline CDR1 and CDR2: LNHNV and YYDKDF (reference sequence). There are 17 residues in the CDR3. The CDR3 region has the DNA TGTGCCACCAGCCCCAGCCCCGGACAGGGGGGAAACACTGAAGCTTTCTTT. Translation gives CATSPSPGQGGNTEAFF.

The V call is TRBV7-8, the J call TRBJ2-5, with 9 bases fitting TRBD2. Trimming took 4 bases from V and 3 from J; bases not matched to a gene: 6. Looked up from germline, CDR1 is SGHVS and CDR2 is FQNEAQ. The CDR3 has 15 amino acids. DNA for the CDR3: TGTGCCAGCAGCTCCCACCGACTAGCGGAAGAGACCCAGTACTTC. Translated, it gives CASSSHRLAEETQYF. Full variable domain (outside the CDR3, taken from reference TRBV7-8 and TRBJ2-5): GAGVSQSPRYKVAKRGQDVALRCDPISGHVSLFWYQQALGQGPEFLTYFQNEAQLDKSGLPSDRFFAERPEGSVSTLKIQRTQQEDSAVYLCASSSHRLAEETQYFGPGTRLLVL.

J is TRBJ2-7 and V is TRBV29-1; D unresolved. CDR1 and CDR2 from the germline V gene are SQVTM and ANQGSEA. The CDR3 consists of 13 residues. The V end was cut by 5 bases, the J end by 6 bases, with 17 bases between. For the CDR3, the DNA is TGCAGCGTTTTTCTCCTTAACGGAGCCGAGCAGTACTTC. This encodes CSVFLLNGAEQYF.

This sequence joins TRBV20-1 and TRBJ1-1; D call uncertain. The V end lost 6 bases, the J end lost 1 base, and 12 bases lay between the germline ends. This CDR3 comprises 13 residues. Germline V lookup: CDR1 DFQATT, CDR2 SNEGSKA (reference sequence). Here the CDR3 DNA reads TGCAGTGCCGTAAGACGGGCGAACACTGAAGCTTTCTTT. Protein product: CSAVRRANTEAFF.

As to this clonotype: One end of the junction varies from germline; a read error may be responsible. J is TRBJ2-3 and V is TRBV11-2; D gene unclear. Germline V gene data show CDR1 as SGHAT and CDR2 as FQNNGV. This CDR3 comprises 15 residues. CDR3 amino acids: CANSLVVGKTDTQYF. The CDR3 nucleotides are TGTGCCAACAGCTTGGTGGTGGGAAAGACAGATACGCAGTATTTT.

This clonotype was seen a handful of times. The J gene is TRBJ1-2, the V gene TRBV27; weak D call: TRBD1 (6 bases). Germline V gives CDR1 MNHEY, CDR2 SMNVEV (reference sequence). The CDR3 is made up of 16 amino acids. Deletions cut 3 bases from V and 3 bases from J, with 17 bases between. CDR3 DNA: TGTGCCAGCAGTTTTAGCGCGGCCCGGGGGCACTATGGCTACACCTTC. Protein product: CASSFSAARGHYGYTF.

The chain employs TRBV29-1 and TRBJ1-1, with a weak D call TRBD1 (6 bases). In germline, CDR1 is SQVTM, CDR2 ANQGSEA. The CDR3 covers 13 residues. Deletions cut 5 bases from V and 3 bases from J, with 13 bases between. DNA of the CDR3: TGCAGCGTTAGTGCGAGGGGGGACACTGAAGCTTTCTTT. Its translation is CSVSARGDTEAFF.

This sequence joins TRBV6-4 and TRBJ2-3; 9 nucleotides match TRBD2. The CDR3 totals 16 residues. With V trimmed by 3 bases and J by 3 bases, 7 bases remained unmatched. Germline V gene data show CDR1 as MRHNA and CDR2 as SNTAGT. The CDR3 loop is CASSEQAGGVTDTQYF. The CDR3 DNA follows: TGTGCCAGCAGTGAGCAAGCGGGGGGAGTAACAGATACGCAGTATTTT.